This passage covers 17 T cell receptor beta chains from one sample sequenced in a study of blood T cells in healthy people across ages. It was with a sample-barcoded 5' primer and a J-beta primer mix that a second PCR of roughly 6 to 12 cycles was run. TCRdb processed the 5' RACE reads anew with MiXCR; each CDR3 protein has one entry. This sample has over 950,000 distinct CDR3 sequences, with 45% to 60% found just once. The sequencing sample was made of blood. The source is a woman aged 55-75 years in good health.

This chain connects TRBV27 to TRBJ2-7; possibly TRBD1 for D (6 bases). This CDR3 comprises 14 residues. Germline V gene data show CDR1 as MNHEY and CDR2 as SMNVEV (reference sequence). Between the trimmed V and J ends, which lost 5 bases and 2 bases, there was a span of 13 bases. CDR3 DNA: TGTGCCAGCAGTGTACCGGGACACCCCTACGAGCAGTACTTC. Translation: CASSVPGHPYEQYF.

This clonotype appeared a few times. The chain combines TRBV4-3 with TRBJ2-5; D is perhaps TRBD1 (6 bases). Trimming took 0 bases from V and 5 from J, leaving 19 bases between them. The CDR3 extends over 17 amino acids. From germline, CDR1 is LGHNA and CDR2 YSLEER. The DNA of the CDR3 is TGCGCCAGCAGCCAAGATTTCCGGAGAGGGGGAGTGGAGACCCAGTACTTC. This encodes CASSQDFRRGGVETQYF.

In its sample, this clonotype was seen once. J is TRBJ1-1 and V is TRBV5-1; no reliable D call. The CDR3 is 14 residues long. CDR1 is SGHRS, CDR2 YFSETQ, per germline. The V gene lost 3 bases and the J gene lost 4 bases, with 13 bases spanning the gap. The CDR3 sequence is CASSSYRGSTEAFF. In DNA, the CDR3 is TGCGCCAGCAGCTCTTACCGAGGGAGCACTGAAGCTTTCTTT.

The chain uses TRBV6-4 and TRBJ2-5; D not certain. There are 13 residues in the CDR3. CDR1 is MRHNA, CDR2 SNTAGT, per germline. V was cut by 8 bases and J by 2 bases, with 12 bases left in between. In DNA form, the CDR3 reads TGTGCCAGCGTTGAGAGCATTCAAGAGACCCAGTACTTC. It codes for CASVESIQETQYF.

The CDR3 bases are TGCGCCAGCAGCCAAGTCGTTGGGACTAGCGATGGCACTCAGTACTTC. Amino acid sequence: CASSQVVGTSDGTQYF. This chain connects TRBV4-3 to TRBJ2-4; 10 nucleotides match TRBD2. Per germline, CDR1 LGHNA and CDR2 YSLEER. V trimming: 1 base; J trimming: 12 bases; junction bases outside the gene matches: 12. This CDR3 has 16 residues.

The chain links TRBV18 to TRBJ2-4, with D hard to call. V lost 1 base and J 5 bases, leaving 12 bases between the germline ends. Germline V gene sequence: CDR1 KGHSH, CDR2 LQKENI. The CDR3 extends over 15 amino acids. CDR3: CASSPRIGLENIQYF. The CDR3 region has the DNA TGTGCCAGCTCACCACGGATAGGGCTAGAAAACATTCAGTACTTC.

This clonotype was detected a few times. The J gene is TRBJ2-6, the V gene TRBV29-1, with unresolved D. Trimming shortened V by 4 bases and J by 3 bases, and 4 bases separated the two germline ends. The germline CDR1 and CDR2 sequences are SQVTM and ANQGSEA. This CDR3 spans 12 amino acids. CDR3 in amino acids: CSVAFGANVLTF. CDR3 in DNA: TGCAGCGTTGCCTTTGGGGCCAACGTCCTGACTTTC. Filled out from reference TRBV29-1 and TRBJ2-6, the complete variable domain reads SAVISQKPSRDICQRGTSLTIQCQVDSQVTMMFWYRQQPGQSLTLIATANQGSEATYESGFVIDKFPISRPNLTFSTLTVSNMSPEDSSIYLCSVAFGANVLTFGAGSRLTVL.

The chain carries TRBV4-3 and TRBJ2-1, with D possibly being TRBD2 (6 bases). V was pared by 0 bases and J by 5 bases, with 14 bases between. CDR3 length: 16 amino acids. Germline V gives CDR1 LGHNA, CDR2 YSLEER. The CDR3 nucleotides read TGCGCCAGCAGCCAAGACTCCGGGCGGGGAAACAATGAGCAGTTCTTC. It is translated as CASSQDSGRGNNEQFF.

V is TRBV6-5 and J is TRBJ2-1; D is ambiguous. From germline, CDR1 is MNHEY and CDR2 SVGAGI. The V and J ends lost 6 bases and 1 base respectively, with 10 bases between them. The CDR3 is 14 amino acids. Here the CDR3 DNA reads TGTGCCAGCAGAATAATGGGGTCCTACAATGAGCAGTTCTTC. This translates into CASRIMGSYNEQFF.

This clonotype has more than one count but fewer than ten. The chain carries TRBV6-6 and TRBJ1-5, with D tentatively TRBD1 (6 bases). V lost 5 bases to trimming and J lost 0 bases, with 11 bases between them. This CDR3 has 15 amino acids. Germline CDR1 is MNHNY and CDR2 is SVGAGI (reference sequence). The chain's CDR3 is CASSKRGDSNQPQHF. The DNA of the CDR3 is TGTGCCAGCAGTAAAAGGGGGGATAGCAATCAGCCCCAGCATTTT.

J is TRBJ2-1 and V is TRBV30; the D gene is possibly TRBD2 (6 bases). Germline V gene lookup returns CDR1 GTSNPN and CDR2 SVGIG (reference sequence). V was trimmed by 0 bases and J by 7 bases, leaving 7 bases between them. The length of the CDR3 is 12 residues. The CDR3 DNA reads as TGTGCCTGGAGTGTCAGCGGGAATGAGCAGTTCTTC. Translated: CAWSVSGNEQFF.

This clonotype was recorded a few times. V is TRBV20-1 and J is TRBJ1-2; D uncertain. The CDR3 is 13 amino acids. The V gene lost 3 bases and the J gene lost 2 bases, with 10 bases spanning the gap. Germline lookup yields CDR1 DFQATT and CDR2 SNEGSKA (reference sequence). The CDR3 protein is CSASQVGNYGYTF. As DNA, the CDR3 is TGCAGTGCTAGCCAGGTGGGAAACTATGGCTACACCTTC.

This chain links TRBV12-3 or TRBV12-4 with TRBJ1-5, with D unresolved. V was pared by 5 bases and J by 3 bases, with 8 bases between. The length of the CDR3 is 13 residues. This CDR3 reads CASSPAHNQPQHF. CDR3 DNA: TGTGCCAGCAGTCCCGCTCACAATCAGCCCCAGCATTTT.

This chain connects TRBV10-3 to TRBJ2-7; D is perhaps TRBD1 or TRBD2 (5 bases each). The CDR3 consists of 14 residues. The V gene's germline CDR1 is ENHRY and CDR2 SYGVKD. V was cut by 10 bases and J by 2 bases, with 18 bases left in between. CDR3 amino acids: CASASGTETYEQYF. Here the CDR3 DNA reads TGTGCCAGTGCGTCCGGGACGGAGACCTACGAGCAGTACTTC.

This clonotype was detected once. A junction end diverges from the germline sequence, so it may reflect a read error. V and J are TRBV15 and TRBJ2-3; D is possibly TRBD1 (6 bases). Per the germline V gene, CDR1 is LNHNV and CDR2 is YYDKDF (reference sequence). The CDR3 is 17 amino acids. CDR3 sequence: CAASRQKTGWVADTQYF. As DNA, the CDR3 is TGTGCCGCCAGCAGACAAAAGACAGGTTGGGTCGCAGATACGCAGTATTTT.

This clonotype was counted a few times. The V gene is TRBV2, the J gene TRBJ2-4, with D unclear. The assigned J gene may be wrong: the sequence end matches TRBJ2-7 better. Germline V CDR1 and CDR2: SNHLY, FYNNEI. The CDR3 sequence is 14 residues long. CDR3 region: CASSEQPEDYEQYF. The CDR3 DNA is TGTGCCAGCAGTGAACAGCCTGAGGATTACGAGCAGTACTTC.

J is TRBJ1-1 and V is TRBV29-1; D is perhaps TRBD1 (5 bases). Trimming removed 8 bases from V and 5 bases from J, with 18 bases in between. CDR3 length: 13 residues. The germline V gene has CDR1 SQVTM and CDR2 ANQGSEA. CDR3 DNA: TGCAGCACCTGGGGGGGGAGGATTACTGAAGCTTTCTTT. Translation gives CSTWGGRITEAFF. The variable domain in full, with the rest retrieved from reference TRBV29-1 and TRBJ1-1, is SAVISQKPSRDICQRGTSLTIQCQVDSQVTMMFWYRQQPGQSLTLIATANQGSEATYESGFVIDKFPISRPNLTFSTLTVSNMSPEDSSIYLCSTWGGRITEAFFGQGTRLTVV.